A single sample is the source of the 16 T cell receptor beta chains below, sequenced in a study of blood T cell repertoires in COVID-19. The protocol was immunoSEQ multiplex PCR, while the TCRdb copy is restricted to in-frame clones and leaves out a portion. This sample yields roughly 110,000 clones, of which roughly 76% are seen a single time; more than 9% belongs to the top ten. Sample: peripheral blood. Receptors were obtained from a human donor in a cohort sampled during active COVID-19.

V gene TRBV27 combines with J gene TRBJ2-7, with D tentatively TRBD1 (5 bases). Germline V lookup: CDR1 MNHEY, CDR2 SMNVEV (reference sequence). The V end lost 2 bases, the J end lost 0 bases, and 8 bases lay between the germline ends. This CDR3 spans 14 amino acids. CDR3 loop: CASSLGAHSYEQYF. CDR3 nucleotide sequence: TGTGCCAGCAGTTTAGGGGCTCACTCCTACGAGCAGTACTTC.

The V and J genes are TRBV4-1 and TRBJ1-2, with TRBD1 matching over 7 bases. Germline loops: CDR1 MGHRA, CDR2 YSYEKL. The V and J ends lost 1 base and 8 bases, in that order; junction bases with no gene match: 7. This CDR3 region has 14 residues. The CDR3 region is CASSQVGGTEGYTF. CDR3 nucleotides: TGCGCCAGCAGCCAAGTGGGTGGGACAGAAGGCTACACCTTC.

The chain couples TRBV3-1 (or the pseudogene TRBV3-2) to TRBJ1-2; D may be TRBD1 (6 bases). Trimming took off 4 bases at V and 7 bases at J, with 16 bases between the two ends. The CDR3 is made up of 14 amino acids. Germline lookup yields CDR1 LGHDT and CDR2 YNNKEL (reference sequence). The CDR3 sequence is CASSPHRDVGGYTF. The CDR3 bases are TGTGCCAGCAGCCCCCACAGGGATGTAGGTGGCTACACCTTC.

The rearrangement uses TRBV28 and TRBJ2-7; unclear D gene. V lost 8 bases and J 9 bases, leaving 14 bases between the germline ends. Germline V gives CDR1 MDHEN, CDR2 SYDVKM. The CDR3 consists of 11 residues. CDR3 in amino acids: CASSLQWWQYF. As DNA, the CDR3 is TGTGCCAGCTCCCTGCAGTGGTGGCAGTACTTC. The full variable domain, rest sourced from reference TRBV28 and TRBJ2-7, is DVKVTQSSRYLVKRTGEKVFLECVQDMDHENMFWYRQDPGLGLRLIYFSYDVKMKEKGDIPEGYSVSREKKERFSLILESASTNQTSMYLCASSLQWWQYFGPGTRLTVT.

The chain has TRBV30 and TRBJ1-3, with D possibly matching TRBD1 (6 bases). Between the trimmed V and J ends, which lost 4 bases and 4 bases, there was a span of 14 bases. Germline-derived CDR1 and CDR2 are GTSNPN and SVGIG (reference sequence). The CDR3 has 14 residues. CDR3 DNA: TGTGCCTGGAAGGGGGGGGCTGGCGGAAACACCATATATTTT. Translating gives CAWKGGAGGNTIYF.

In its sample, this clone was seen once. V is TRBV27 and J is TRBJ1-1; D is unclear. Germline CDR1 is MNHEY and CDR2 is SMNVEV (reference sequence). The CDR3 loop spans 18 amino acids. V was cut by 6 bases and J by 2 bases, with 25 bases left in between. CDR3 sequence: CASSHFPPGSPDNTEAFF. The CDR3 DNA sequence: TGTGCCAGCAGCCACTTCCCCCCAGGCTCTCCCGATAACACTGAAGCTTTCTTT.

The rearrangement joins TRBV28 to TRBJ1-3, with TRBD1 matching over 7 bases. Losses at the gene ends were 5 bases for V and 0 bases for J; bases not matched to a gene: 4. This CDR3 has 15 residues. The germline CDR1 and CDR2 sequences are MDHEN and SYDVKM. The CDR3 DNA reads TGTGCCAGCAGTCTGGGGGACAGCTCTGGAAACACCATATATTTT. As protein: CASSLGDSSGNTIYF. Full variable domain (outside the CDR3, taken from reference TRBV28 and TRBJ1-3): DVKVTQSSRYLVKRTGEKVFLECVQDMDHENMFWYRQDPGLGLRLIYFSYDVKMKEKGDIPEGYSVSREKKERFSLILESASTNQTSMYLCASSLGDSSGNTIYFGEGSWLTVV.

The chain's CDR3 is CASSVGGLAGSLGANVLTF. CDR3 bases: TGTGCCAGCAGCGTAGGGGGACTAGCGGGATCCCTTGGGGCCAACGTCCTGACTTTC. This chain joins TRBV9 and TRBJ2-6, with TRBD2 identical over 13 bases. In germline, CDR1 is SGDLS, CDR2 YYNGEE. Trimming at V came to 0 bases and at J to 3 bases, leaving 6 bases not matched to a gene. The CDR3 spans 19 residues.

The chain links TRBV4-1 to TRBJ2-7; 10 bases line up with TRBD2. Germline CDR1 reads MGHRA; CDR2 reads YSYEKL. The CDR3 is 15 residues long. V trimming: 4 bases; J trimming: 6 bases; junction bases outside the gene matches: 9. CDR3 sequence reads: CASSPQPGTSAEQYF. The CDR3 region has the DNA TGCGCCAGCAGCCCCCAACCCGGGACTAGCGCCGAGCAGTACTTC.

This chain uses TRBV11-3 with TRBJ1-1, with D uncertain. Germline V gene sequence: CDR1 SGHNT, CDR2 YENEEA. The CDR3 contains 13 residues. V was pared by 5 bases and J by 1 base, with 8 bases between. The CDR3 loop is CASSQNPNTEAFF. Here the CDR3 DNA reads TGTGCCAGCAGCCAGAACCCGAACACTGAAGCTTTCTTT.

The V call is TRBV29-1, the J call TRBJ1-1; no definite D call. The CDR3 totals 12 residues. The V gene's germline CDR1 is SQVTM and CDR2 ANQGSEA. The germline V and J ends were trimmed by 4 bases and 1 base, with 7 bases remaining between them. In DNA, the CDR3 is TGCAGCGTTGGTGCCGGGAACACTGAAGCTTTCTTT. This encodes CSVGAGNTEAFF. Full variable domain (remainder filled in from reference TRBV29-1 and TRBJ1-1): SAVISQKPSRDICQRGTSLTIQCQVDSQVTMMFWYRQQPGQSLTLIATANQGSEATYESGFVIDKFPISRPNLTFSTLTVSNMSPEDSSIYLCSVGAGNTEAFFGQGTRLTVV.

The rearrangement joins TRBV6-6 to TRBJ1-1; D gene ambiguous. The germline V gene encodes CDR1 MNHNY and CDR2 SVGAGI (reference sequence). V was clipped by 2 bases and J by 2 bases, with 12 bases between them. This CDR3 has 15 amino acids. Written as DNA, the CDR3 is TGTGCCAGCAGTTACCTTTTAGGAGCTAACACTGAAGCTTTCTTT. Protein: CASSYLLGANTEAFF.

V usage is TRBV29-1 and J usage is TRBJ1-1; D is undetermined. The ends were cut back, 2 bases at V and 7 bases at J, with 11 bases in the middle. CDR1 is SQVTM and CDR2 is ANQGSEA in the germline V gene. CDR3 length: 12 amino acids. In DNA, the CDR3 is TGCAGCGTTGAATTCCGGGGTGGTGAAGCTTTCTTT. Amino acids: CSVEFRGGEAFF.

In this sample, this clone turned up once. The chain couples TRBV28 to TRBJ1-6, with 8 nucleotides matching TRBD1. The CDR3 has 16 amino acids. CDR1 is MDHEN and CDR2 is SYDVKM in the germline V gene. J gave up 8 bases and V 6 bases, and 12 bases lay outside the gene matches. The CDR3 DNA is TGTGCCAGCAGGGGGGGGACCAGGGGGCGCGATTCACCCCTCCACTTT. Protein sequence: CASRGGTRGRDSPLHF. Complete variable domain (other parts from reference TRBV28 and TRBJ1-6): DVKVTQSSRYLVKRTGEKVFLECVQDMDHENMFWYRQDPGLGLRLIYFSYDVKMKEKGDIPEGYSVSREKKERFSLILESASTNQTSMYLCASRGGTRGRDSPLHFGNGTRLTVT.

The chain combines TRBV21-1 with TRBJ2-7; the D segment call TRBD1 is taken from the table without a DNA check. TRBV21-1 is a recognized pseudogene. The CDR3 is 15 amino acids. CDR3 protein: CASSKYPQEVSEQYF. In DNA, the CDR3 is TGTGCCAGCAGCAAATACCCACAGGAAGTTTCCGAGCAGTACTTC.

This chain uses TRBV4-2 with TRBJ2-3; 8 positions agree with TRBD2. CDR3 size: 16 residues. The V gene's germline CDR1 is LGHNA and CDR2 YNFKEQ. V trimming: 0 bases; J trimming: 6 bases; junction bases outside the gene matches: 8. As DNA, the CDR3 is TGTGCCAGCAGCCAAGATCAGGCGGGAGGCGGGGATACGCAGTATTTT. It codes for CASSQDQAGGGDTQYF.